The sequence of this T cell receptor (beta chain) was determined in a study of shared clonotypes between healthy human individuals. Sequenced by immunoSEQ multiplex PCR; TCRdb stores in-frame clones only, minus some. The sample includes about 800,000 clones, approximately 96% seen only once; the top ten take 0.2% to 0.25%. A single count supports this clone. The CDR3 has 17 amino acids. CDR1 SGHAT and CDR2 FQNNGV come from the germline V gene. V dropped 4 bases and J dropped 0 bases, with 15 bases sitting between them. CD45RO-negative, CCR7-positively selected cells formed the naive CD8 fraction, excluding terminally differentiated effector memory CD45RA+ cells.

The rearrangement joins TRBV11-2 to TRBJ2-2; D might be TRBD1 (5 bases). The TCR originated in a man younger than 45 in good health. The specimen was naive CD8+ T cells sorted from blood. CDR3 sequence (DNA): TGTGCCAGCAGCTCCCCCCCAGGGTTGGCGAACACCGGGGAGCTGTTTTTT. This gives the protein CASSSPPGLANTGELFF.